This TCR beta chain is from a study of CD8 T cells in Susac syndrome. This clonotype is a singleton in its sample. Its antigen is not known. Sequencing of TCR beta was undertaken in CD8+ and CD4+ T cells derived from blood. Random-hexamer reverse transcription was applied to about 0.45 to 1 ug RNA. MiXCR, applied by TCRdb to the immunoSEQ multiplex PCR reads, yields one record per CDR3 protein. The sample has fewer than 250,000 distinct CDR3 sequences; 92% are singletons. The study's findings and limits: As the study acknowledged, the number of individuals in its TCR sequencing and HLA analysis was relatively small.

Sequenced: CD8+ T cells from PBMCs. The TCR comes from a human donor with multiple sclerosis.

The CDR3 loop reads CASSQASDTQYF. The CDR3 DNA sequence: TGCGCCAGCAGCCAAGCGTCAGATACGCAGTATTTT. The rearrangement uses TRBV4-1 and TRBJ2-3; D unclear. The CDR3 is 12 residues long. Looked up from germline, CDR1 is MGHRA and CDR2 is YSYEKL. Trimming pared 1 base from V and 4 bases from J, leaving 3 bases between.